This T cell receptor (beta chain) came from a study of control samples from healthy donors and cancer patients (TCRdb year 2020). V lost 4 bases and J lost 1 base; the stretch between them is 7 bases long. The CDR3, cysteine through phenylalanine, is 13 amino acids long. Of all the DNA, just the CDR3 is kept, 39 bases in frame from base 1. For CDR1 and CDR2, the germline V gene lists SNHLY and FYNNEI. Points on this clone: The antigen it binds to is not known. Base qualities were left out, and no much larger clone turns up one base away. Other DNA sequences from this sample encode an identical CDR3 as well.

The library was built by means of the immunoSEQ multiplex PCR assay. TCRdb holds this immuneACCESS table with in-frame rearrangements only. Some clones are missing; in checked studies, unresolved V genes explain under half, and the rest has no known cause. Across this sample there are about 140,000 clones, with about 90% seen only once. Less than 8.5% of the sample belongs to the ten largest clones. Sequencing input: blood. The sequence links TRBV2 to TRBJ1-2; a tentative D call is TRBD1 (6 bases match). This sequence originates from a man younger than 35 in good health. At the DNA level, the sequence is TGTGCCAGCAGTGCGGACAGTAACTATGGCTACACCTTC. Its translation is CASSADSNYGYTF.